The entry below describes one T cell receptor beta chain. Its antigen is currently unknown. The length of the CDR3 is 11 residues. Looked up from germline, CDR1 is SNHLY and CDR2 is FYNNEI. With 3 bases removed from V and 8 bases from J, the gap between germline ends came to 7 bases. TCRdb reprocessed the 5' RACE reads with MiXCR, giving one entry per CDR3 protein. In the table there are a few hundred thousand distinct CDR3 sequences, under 20% of which are singletons. This sample is part of a study of T-cell memory formation after mild COVID-19. Study-level information: TCR clusters were mostly confined to one donor each.

Findings and caveats of the study: Mainly in CM and EM were contracting CD4+ clones; CD8+ were in EMRA. Clones contracting over day 15 to 85 were CD4/CD8 balanced, with later expanders leaning CD4+. The pre-infection memory compartment contained some responding clones, suggesting cross-reactive memory joined.

The rearrangement joins TRBV2 to TRBJ1-1; unclear D gene. The receptor's source is a man younger than 35 who had mild COVID-19 (a few samples of this study predate the infection). Cell type and time point are not known. Material: PBMCs or a T cell subset sorted from them (not recorded which). CDR3 loop: CASSDTGEAFF. DNA for the CDR3: TGTGCCAGCAGTGATACGGGGGAAGCTTTCTTT.